The entry that follows covers one T cell receptor beta chain sequence. It has no known antigen specificity. It has no much larger one-base neighbor in the sample; base qualities were not kept. Enrolling through a virtual design, the prospective study's participants ranged in age from roughly 18 to 90 years and lived across roughly 24 United States geographic areas. In the prospective study, cohorts were assigned on the basis of participant-reported clinical history obtained from a screening survey and a study questionnaire. Recovered participants in ImmuneRACE Cohort 3 were defined by two consecutive negative NP/OP PCR tests, clearance by a healthcare professional, or resolution of symptoms. Mobile phlebotomists in the prospective study collected whole blood, serum and a nasopharyngeal or oropharyngeal swab from every participant. Additional blood draws and questionnaires over an approximately two-month period could optionally be provided by prospective study participants. Blood samples from the prospective study were shipped frozen or at room temperature prior to DNA extraction.

The data belong to a study of blood T cell repertoires in COVID-19 (dated by TCRdb to the early 2020s). A note on the overall study: The collaborator samples originated in the United States, Italy and Spain and spanned the acute and convalescent phases of COVID-19. The material from the prospective study consisted of cDNA or gDNA derived from T cells, B-cell-depleted T cells, or PBMCs. Subjects who had been exposed to COVID-19, were actively infected with it, or had recovered from it provided the deeply sampled blood TCRbeta repertoires that made up the dataset. The repertoires were released in a freely available public database meant as a resource for research on the immune response to SARS-CoV-2. The samples were drawn from the first 160 participants of the ongoing ImmuneRACE study and from 1,254 subjects provided by 6 global collaborators. A de-identified subject ID, COVID-19 status, age in years and sex were almost always included in the sample metadata. Where HLA class I and class II types were available, the types were taken from metadata supplied by the sample provider, not from assay-based typing.

Broad study findings and their caveats: The amount of clinical and demographic metadata varied by source and participant and was provided uncurated.

V gives up 4 bases and J gives up 2 bases, and the segment between their germline ends measures 21 bases. The CDR3 starts with the cysteine, ends with the phenylalanine, and has 17 residues. Here the CDR3 DNA is all that survives: 51 bases in frame from base 1. Via the germline V gene, CDR1 is SGHAT and CDR2 FQNNGV. TCRbeta CDR3 regions were amplified from genomic DNA by means of the immunoSEQ Assay, a bias-controlled multiplex PCR. As for the original processing: Within the assay, amplification of reference gene primers was used to estimate how many nucleated cells each sample contained. To quantify the absolute abundance of each unique TCRbeta CDR3 rearrangement, sequence reads were collapsed and filtered. For each sample, productive Simpson clonality was calculated as the square root of Simpson's diversity index across productive rearrangements. TCRdb took this table from immuneACCESS and kept in-frame rearrangements with V and J called. Such tables lack part of the clones; where checked against another copy, unresolved V genes explain under half of the gap, and the rest is unexplained. V, J and clone size are those of that table, while D and trimming were read from the DNA. The sample table contains 150,000 to 200,000 clones; only one count was recorded for over 70% of them. Approximately 11% of the sample is taken by the ten largest.

The V gene is TRBV11-2 and the J gene is TRBJ2-7; no confident D gene assignment can be made. This clonotype was obtained from a middle-aged man who had recovered from COVID-19. Sequenced sample: PBMCs or T cells enriched from blood (not recorded which). The CDR3 reads CASSWLALAGTTYEQYF. The sequence in DNA is TGTGCCAGCAGCTGGTTGGCCCTGGCAGGAACAACCTACGAGCAGTACTTC.